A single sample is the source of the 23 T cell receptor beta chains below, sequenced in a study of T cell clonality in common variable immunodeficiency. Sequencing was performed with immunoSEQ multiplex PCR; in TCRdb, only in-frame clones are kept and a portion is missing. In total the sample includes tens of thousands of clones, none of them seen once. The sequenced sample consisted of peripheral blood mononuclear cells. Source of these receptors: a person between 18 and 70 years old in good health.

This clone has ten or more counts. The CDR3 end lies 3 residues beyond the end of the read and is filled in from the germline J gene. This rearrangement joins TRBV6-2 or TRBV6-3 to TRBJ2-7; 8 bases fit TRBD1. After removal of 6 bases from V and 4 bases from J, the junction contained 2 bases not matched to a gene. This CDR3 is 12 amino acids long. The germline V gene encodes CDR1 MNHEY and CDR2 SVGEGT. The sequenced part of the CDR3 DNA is TGTGCCAGCAGGGACAGGGTTTACGAG. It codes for CASRDRVYE. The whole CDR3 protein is CASRDRVYEQYF.

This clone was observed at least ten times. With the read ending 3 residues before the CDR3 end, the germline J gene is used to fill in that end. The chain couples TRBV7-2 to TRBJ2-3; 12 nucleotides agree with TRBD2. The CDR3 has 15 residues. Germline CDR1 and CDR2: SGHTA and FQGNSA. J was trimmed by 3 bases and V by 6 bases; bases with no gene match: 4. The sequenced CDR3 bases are TGTGCCAGCAGTTCTAGCGGGAGGGTAACAGATACG. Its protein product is CASSSSGRVTDT. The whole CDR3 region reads CASSSSGRVTDTQYF.

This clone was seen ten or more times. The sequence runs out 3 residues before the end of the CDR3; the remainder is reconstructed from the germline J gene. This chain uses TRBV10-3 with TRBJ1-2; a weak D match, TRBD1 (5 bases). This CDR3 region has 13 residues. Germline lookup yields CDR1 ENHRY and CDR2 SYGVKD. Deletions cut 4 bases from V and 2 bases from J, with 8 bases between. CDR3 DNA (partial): TGTGCCATCAGTGCCGACAGCAACTATGGC. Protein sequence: CAISADSNYG. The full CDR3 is CAISADSNYGYTF.

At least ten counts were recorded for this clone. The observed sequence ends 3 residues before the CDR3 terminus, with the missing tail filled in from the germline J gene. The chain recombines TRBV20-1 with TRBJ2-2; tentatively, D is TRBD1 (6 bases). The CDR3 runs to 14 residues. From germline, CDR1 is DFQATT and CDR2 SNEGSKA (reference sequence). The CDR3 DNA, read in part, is TGCAGTGCTAGAGACAGGGGATTAGACGAAAAG. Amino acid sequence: CSARDRGLDEK. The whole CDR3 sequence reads CSARDRGLDEKLFF.

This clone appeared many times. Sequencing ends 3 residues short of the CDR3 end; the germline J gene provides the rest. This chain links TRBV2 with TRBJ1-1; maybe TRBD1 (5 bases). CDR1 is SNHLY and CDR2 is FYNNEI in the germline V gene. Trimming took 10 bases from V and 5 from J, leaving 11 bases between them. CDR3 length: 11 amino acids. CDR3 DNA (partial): TGTGCCACCCGGAGGGGTACTGAA. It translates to CATRRGTE. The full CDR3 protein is CATRRGTEAFF.

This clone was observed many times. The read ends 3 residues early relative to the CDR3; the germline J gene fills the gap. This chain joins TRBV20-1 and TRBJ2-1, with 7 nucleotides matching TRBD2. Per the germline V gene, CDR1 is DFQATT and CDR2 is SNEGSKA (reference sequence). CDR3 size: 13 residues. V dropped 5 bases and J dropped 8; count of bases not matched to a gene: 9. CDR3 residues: CSAGGGPGDEQFF. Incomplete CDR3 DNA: TGCAGTGCTGGGGGGGGTCCGGGGGATGAG.

The CDR3 DNA, read in part, is TGTGCCAGCAGCGCCCAGGGGACGGTACAAGAGACC. Translation gives CASSAQGTVQET. The full CDR3 is CASSAQGTVQETQYF. The chain carries TRBV7-2 and TRBJ2-5; D may be TRBD1 (6 bases). The read ends 3 residues shy of where the CDR3 ends; the end is completed using the germline J gene. Germline values: CDR1 SGHTA, CDR2 FQGNSA. This CDR3 is built from 15 residues. V lost 5 bases and J lost 2, with 15 bases in between.

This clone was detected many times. CDR3 bases read: TGTGCCAGCTCACCGGGCGTTGAAGAGACC. Residues: CASSPGVEET. The CDR3 as a whole reads CASSPGVEETQYF. The genes are TRBV18 and TRBJ2-5; D not certain. The read finishes 3 residues shy of the CDR3 end, and the germline J gene is used to complete it. The CDR3 consists of 13 residues. Germline loops: CDR1 KGHSH, CDR2 LQKENI. Trimming pared 3 bases from V and 3 bases from J, leaving 8 bases between.

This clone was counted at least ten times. The CDR3 region is CASSLGPGANVLTF. CDR3 DNA (partial): TGCGCCAGCAGCTTGGGGCCTGGGGCCAACGTC. The chain employs TRBV5-1 and TRBJ2-6; D not certain. The read ends 3 residues before the CDR3 terminus; that terminus is restored from the germline J gene. CDR1 SGHRS and CDR2 YFSETQ come from the germline V gene. Trimming cost V 0 bases and J 2 bases, with 3 bases left between them. The CDR3 is 14 amino acids. The full variable domain, with the rest looked up from reference TRBV5-1 and TRBJ2-6, is KAGVTQTPRYLIKTRGQQVTLSCSPISGHRSVSWYQQTPGQGLQFLFEYFSETQRNKGNFPGRFSGRQFSNSRSEMNVSTLELGDSALYLCASSLGPGANVLTFGAGSRLTVL.

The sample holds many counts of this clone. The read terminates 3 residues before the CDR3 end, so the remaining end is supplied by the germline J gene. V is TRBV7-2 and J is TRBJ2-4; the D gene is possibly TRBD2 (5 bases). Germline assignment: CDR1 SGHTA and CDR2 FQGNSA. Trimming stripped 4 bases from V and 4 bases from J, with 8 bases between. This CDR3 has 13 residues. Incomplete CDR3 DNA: TGTGCCAGCAGCTCCGGGGATAAAAACATT. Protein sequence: CASSSGDKNI. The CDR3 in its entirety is CASSSGDKNIQYF.

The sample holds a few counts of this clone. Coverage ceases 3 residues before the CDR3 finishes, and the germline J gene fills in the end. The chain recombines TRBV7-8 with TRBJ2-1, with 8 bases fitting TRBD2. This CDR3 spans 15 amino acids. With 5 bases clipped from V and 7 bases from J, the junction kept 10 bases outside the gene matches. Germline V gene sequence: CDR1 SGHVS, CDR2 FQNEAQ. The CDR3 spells CASSPFGTRRNEQFF. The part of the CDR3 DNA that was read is TGTGCCAGCAGCCCTTTCGGGACTAGGCGGAATGAG.

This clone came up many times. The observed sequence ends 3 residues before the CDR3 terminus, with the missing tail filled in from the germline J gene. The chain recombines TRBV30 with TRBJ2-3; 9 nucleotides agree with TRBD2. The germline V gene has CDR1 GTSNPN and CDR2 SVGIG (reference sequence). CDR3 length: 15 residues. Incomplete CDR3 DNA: TGTGCCTGGAGTGTTATAGCGGGAGTTTGGGAGACG. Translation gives CAWSVIAGVWET. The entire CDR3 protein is CAWSVIAGVWETQYF. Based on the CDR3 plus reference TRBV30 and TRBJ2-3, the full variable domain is SQTIHQWPATLVQPVGSPLSLECTVEGTSNPNLYWYRQAAGRGLQLLFYSVGIGQISSEVPQNLSASRPQDRQFILSSKKLLLSDSGFYLCAWSVIAGVWETQYFGPGTRLTVL.

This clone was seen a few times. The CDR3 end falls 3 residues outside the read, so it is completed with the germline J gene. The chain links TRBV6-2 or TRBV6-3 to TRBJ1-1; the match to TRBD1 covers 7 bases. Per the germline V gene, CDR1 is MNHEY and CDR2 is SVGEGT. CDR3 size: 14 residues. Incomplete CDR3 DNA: TGTGCCAGCAGCCAAAGGGACAGTGCAGATACG. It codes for CASSQRDSADT. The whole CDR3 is CASSQRDSADTAFF.

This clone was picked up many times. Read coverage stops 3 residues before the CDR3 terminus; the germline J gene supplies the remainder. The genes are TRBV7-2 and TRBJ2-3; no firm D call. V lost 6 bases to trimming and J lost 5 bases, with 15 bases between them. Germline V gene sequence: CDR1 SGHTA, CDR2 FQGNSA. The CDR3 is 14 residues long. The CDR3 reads CASSSFPSGDTQYF. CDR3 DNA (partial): TGTGCCAGCAGTTCCTTCCCCTCAGGAGATACG.

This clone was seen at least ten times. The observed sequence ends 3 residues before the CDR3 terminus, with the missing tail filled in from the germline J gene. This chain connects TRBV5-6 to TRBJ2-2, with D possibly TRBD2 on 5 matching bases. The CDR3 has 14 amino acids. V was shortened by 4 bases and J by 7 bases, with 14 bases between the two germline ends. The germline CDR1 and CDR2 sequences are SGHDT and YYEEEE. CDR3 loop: CASSLRSDYGELFF. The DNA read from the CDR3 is TGTGCCAGCAGCCTCCGGAGCGACTACGGGGAG.

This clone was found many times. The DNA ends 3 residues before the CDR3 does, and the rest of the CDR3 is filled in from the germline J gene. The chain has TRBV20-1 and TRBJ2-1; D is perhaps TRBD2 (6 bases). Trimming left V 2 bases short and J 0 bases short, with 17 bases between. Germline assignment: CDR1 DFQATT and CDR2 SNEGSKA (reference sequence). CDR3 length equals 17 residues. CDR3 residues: CSARRGAGGSSYNEQFF. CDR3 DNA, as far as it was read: TGCAGTGCTAGAAGGGGAGCTGGGGGGAGCTCCTACAATGAG.

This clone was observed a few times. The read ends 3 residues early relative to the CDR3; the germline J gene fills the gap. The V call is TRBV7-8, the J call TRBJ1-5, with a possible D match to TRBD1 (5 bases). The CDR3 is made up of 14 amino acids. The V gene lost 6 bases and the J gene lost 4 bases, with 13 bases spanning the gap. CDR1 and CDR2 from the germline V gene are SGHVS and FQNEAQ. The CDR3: CASSPDSPNQPQHF. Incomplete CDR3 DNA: TGTGCCAGCAGTCCCGACAGCCCAAATCAGCCC.

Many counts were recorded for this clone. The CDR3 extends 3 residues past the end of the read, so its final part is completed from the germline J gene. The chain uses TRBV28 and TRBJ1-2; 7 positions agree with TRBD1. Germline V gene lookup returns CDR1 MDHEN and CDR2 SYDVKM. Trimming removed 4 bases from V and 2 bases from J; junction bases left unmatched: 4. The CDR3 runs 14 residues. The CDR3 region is CASSSPTGNYGYTF. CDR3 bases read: TGTGCCAGCAGTTCTCCGACAGGGAACTATGGC.

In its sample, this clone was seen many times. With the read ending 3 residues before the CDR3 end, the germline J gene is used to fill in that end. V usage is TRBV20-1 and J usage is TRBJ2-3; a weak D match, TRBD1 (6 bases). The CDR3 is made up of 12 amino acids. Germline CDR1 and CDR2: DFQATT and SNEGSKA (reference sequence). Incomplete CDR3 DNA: TGCAGTGCTAGACAGGGGCAAGAGACG. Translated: CSARQGQET. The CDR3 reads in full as CSARQGQETQYF.

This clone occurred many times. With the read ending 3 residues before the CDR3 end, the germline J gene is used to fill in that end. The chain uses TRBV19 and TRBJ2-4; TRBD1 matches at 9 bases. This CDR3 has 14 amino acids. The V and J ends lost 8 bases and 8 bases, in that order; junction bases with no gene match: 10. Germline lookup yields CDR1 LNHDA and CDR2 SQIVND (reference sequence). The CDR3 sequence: CASSLGGQGDIQYF. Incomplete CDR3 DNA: TGTGCCAGTTCTCTGGGGGGACAGGGAGACATT.

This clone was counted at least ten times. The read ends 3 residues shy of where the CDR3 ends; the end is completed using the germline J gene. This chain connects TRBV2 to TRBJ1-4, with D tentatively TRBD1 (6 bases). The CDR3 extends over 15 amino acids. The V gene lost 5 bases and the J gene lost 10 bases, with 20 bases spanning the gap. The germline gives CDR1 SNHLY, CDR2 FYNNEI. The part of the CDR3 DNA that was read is TGTGCCAGCAGTTTGGACAGCAGCGGTAGGGGAAAA. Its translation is CASSLDSSGRGK. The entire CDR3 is CASSLDSSGRGKLFF. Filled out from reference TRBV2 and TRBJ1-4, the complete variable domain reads EPEVTQTPSHQVTQMGQEVILRCVPISNHLYFYWYRQILGQKVEFLVSFYNNEISEKSEIFDDQFSVERPDGSNFTLKIRSTKLEDSAMYFCASSLDSSGRGKLFFGSGTQLSVL.

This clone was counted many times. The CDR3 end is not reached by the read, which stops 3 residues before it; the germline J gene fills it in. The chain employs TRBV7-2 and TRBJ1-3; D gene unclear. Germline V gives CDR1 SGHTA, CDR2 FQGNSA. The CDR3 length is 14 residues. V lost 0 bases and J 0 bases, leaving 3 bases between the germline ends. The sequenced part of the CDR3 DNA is TGTGCCAGCAGCTTAGCAGCCTCTGGAAACACC. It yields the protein CASSLAASGNT. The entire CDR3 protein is CASSLAASGNTIYF.

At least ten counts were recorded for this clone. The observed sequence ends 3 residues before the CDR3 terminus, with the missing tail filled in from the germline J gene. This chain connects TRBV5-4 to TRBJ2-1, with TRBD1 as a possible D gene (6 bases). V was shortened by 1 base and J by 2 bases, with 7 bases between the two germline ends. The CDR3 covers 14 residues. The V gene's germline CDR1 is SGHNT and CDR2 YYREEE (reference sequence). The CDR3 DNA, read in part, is TGTGCCAGCAGCTTGCAGGGGCCCTACAATGAG. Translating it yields CASSLQGPYNE. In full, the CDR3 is CASSLQGPYNEQFF. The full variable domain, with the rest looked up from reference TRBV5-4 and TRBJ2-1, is ETGVTQSPTHLIKTRGQQVTLRCSSQSGHNTVSWYQQALGQGPQFIFQYYREEENGRGNFPPRFSGLQFPNYSSELNVNALELDDSALYLCASSLQGPYNEQFFGPGTRLTVL.